Given below is one TCR beta chain in context. Germline V gives CDR1 LGHDT, CDR2 YNNKEL (reference sequence). The V end lost 3 bases, the J end lost 6 bases, and 17 bases lay between the germline ends. The CDR3 is 16 residues long. This record comes from a study of blood T cell repertoires in COVID-19. Sequencing used immunoSEQ multiplex PCR; TCRdb keeps in-frame clones, though not all of them. The data contain roughly 150,000 clones, 78% of them seen just once; the ten biggest clones take up around 6%. The receptor was derived from a woman between 50 and 59 years old who had recovered from COVID-19. The rearrangement joins TRBV3-1 (or the pseudogene TRBV3-2) to TRBJ1-4; no clear D. The sequencing input was PBMCs or T cells enriched from blood (not recorded which). The CDR3 reads CASSHTKRPEDEKLFF. DNA of the CDR3: TGTGCCAGCAGCCATACGAAACGGCCGGAGGATGAAAAACTGTTTTTT.